This T cell receptor (beta chain) was retrieved from a study of vaccination effects on CD4 cells after COVID-19. Trimming pared 4 bases from V and 6 bases from J, leaving 8 bases between. This CDR3 has 12 residues. Germline values: CDR1 SEHNR, CDR2 FQNEAQ (reference sequence). With respect to this clone: As yet, its antigen is unknown.

Antigen-specific CD4+ T cell clonotypes were called by their expansion after viral peptide-pool culture in ViraFEST. Following culture for roughly 10 days, CD4+ T cells were isolated. Negative nucleocapsid antibody tests before and after vaccination confirmed no previous SARS-CoV-2 infection. This table comes from immunoSEQ multiplex PCR, and its TCRdb copy is limited to in-frame clones, with some not included. The data hold about 73,000 clones, with approximately 72% observed a single time. The specimen was CD4+ T cells from PBMCs cultured with HCoV-NL63 spike peptides, collected before COVID-19 vaccination. This TCR derives from a human donor who received a COVID-19 vaccine. The chain carries TRBV7-9 and TRBJ2-3, with unresolved D. The CDR3 sequence: CASSSPSDTQYF. The CDR3 DNA is TGTGCCAGCAGCTCCCCTAGTGATACGCAGTATTTT.